One sample yielded the 13 T cell receptor beta chains listed below, sequenced in a study of shared clonotypes between healthy human individuals. TCRdb's copy holds only in-frame clones and misses some; the assay was immunoSEQ multiplex PCR. The sample consists of 2 million to 2.5 million clones, around 90% of them appearing once. Sequences were obtained from naive CD4+ T cells from PBMCs. The subset is: CD45RA+ positively selected. Receptors were obtained from a young man in good health. Some clones in this sample may be carry-over from other donors' samples.

The CDR3 sequence: CASSYQGNHQPQHF. CDR3 in DNA: TGTGCCAGCAGTTACCAGGGGAACCATCAGCCCCAGCATTTT. J is TRBJ1-5 and V is TRBV2; the D gene is possibly TRBD1 (6 bases). In germline, CDR1 is SNHLY, CDR2 FYNNEI. This CDR3 is 14 amino acids long. Deletions cut 5 bases from V and 5 bases from J, with 13 bases between.

V is TRBV5-1 and J is TRBJ2-5, with TRBD1 matching over 8 bases. J was trimmed by 9 bases and V by 4 bases; bases with no gene match: 8. The CDR3 length is 13 residues. Per the germline V gene, CDR1 is SGHRS and CDR2 is YFSETQ. CDR3 in amino acids: CASSPRGLGAQYF. Here the CDR3 DNA reads TGCGCCAGCAGCCCCAGGGGGCTCGGGGCCCAGTACTTC.

The CDR3 nucleotides read TGCGCCAGCAGCCTGGGGCAGGAGGTAGATACGCAGTATTTT. It encodes CASSLGQEVDTQYF. The chain combines TRBV5-1 with TRBJ2-3; possibly TRBD1 or TRBD2 for D (5 bases each). This CDR3 comprises 14 residues. The germline gives CDR1 SGHRS, CDR2 YFSETQ. Trimming pared 4 bases from V and 5 bases from J, leaving 14 bases between.

This chain links TRBV30 with TRBJ1-1, with 7 bases that match TRBD1. Germline V gene data show CDR1 as GTSNPN and CDR2 as SVGIG (reference sequence). The CDR3 extends over 14 amino acids. J was trimmed by 6 bases and V by 3 bases; bases with no gene match: 10. DNA of the CDR3: TGTGCCTGGAGCGAGGACAGGCGGGTGCCTGAAGCTTTCTTT. Encoded protein: CAWSEDRRVPEAFF.

This clone was seen a single time. The V call is TRBV10-3, the J call TRBJ2-6; D is ambiguous. Trimming took off 6 bases at V and 0 bases at J, with 6 bases between the two ends. CDR1 and CDR2 from the germline V gene are ENHRY and SYGVKD. The CDR3 is made up of 14 amino acids. The CDR3 region has the DNA TGTGCCATCAGGCTTGGCTCTGGGGCCAACGTCCTGACTTTC. It codes for CAIRLGSGANVLTF.

CDR3 sequence reads: CASSSPNQPQHF. The CDR3 DNA sequence: TGTGCCAGCAGCAGCCCTAATCAGCCCCAGCATTTT. V is TRBV6-5 and J is TRBJ1-5; D gene uncertain. Between the trimmed V and J ends, which lost 6 bases and 4 bases, there was a span of 7 bases. Per germline, CDR1 MNHEY and CDR2 SVGAGI. This CDR3 comprises 12 residues.

The J gene is TRBJ2-5, the V gene TRBV6-5; tentatively, D is TRBD2 (5 bases). CDR3 length: 15 amino acids. CDR1 is MNHEY, CDR2 SVGAGI, per germline. Trimming left V 5 bases short and J 5 bases short, with 18 bases between. DNA of the CDR3: TGTGCCAGCAGTCTTATCAGAGGAGGCAGGGAGACCCAGTACTTC. This codes for CASSLIRGGRETQYF.

The chain links TRBV29-1 to TRBJ2-3; TRBD2 aligns across 11 bases. This CDR3 has 13 residues. J lost 3 bases, V lost 8 bases, and 4 bases had no gene match. In germline, CDR1 is SQVTM, CDR2 ANQGSEA. CDR3 residues: CSSGLAVTDTQYF. CDR3 in DNA: TGCAGCTCGGGACTAGCGGTAACAGATACGCAGTATTTT.

V usage is TRBV9 and J usage is TRBJ2-7; a possible D gene is TRBD2 (5 bases). CDR3 size: 13 residues. V lost 3 bases to trimming and J lost 6 bases, with 13 bases between them. Germline V gene sequence: CDR1 SGDLS, CDR2 YYNGEE. The CDR3 DNA reads as TGTGCCAGCAGCGCCGGGCGGGTGGGCGAGCAGTACTTC. The encoded protein is CASSAGRVGEQYF.

The rearrangement joins TRBV28 to TRBJ2-5, with D possibly being TRBD2 (5 bases). Trimming pared 6 bases from V and 7 bases from J, leaving 9 bases between. The CDR3 length is 11 residues. Germline CDR1 and CDR2: MDHEN and SYDVKM. The DNA of the CDR3 is TGTGCCAGCAGCATTGGAGGGACCCAGTACTTC. This encodes CASSIGGTQYF.

The chain uses TRBV2 and TRBJ2-5, with TRBD1 as a possible D gene (5 bases). CDR3 length: 14 amino acids. The V end lost 8 bases, the J end lost 9 bases, and 22 bases lay between the germline ends. Germline assignment: CDR1 SNHLY and CDR2 FYNNEI. CDR3 bases: TGTGCCAGCGTCGCCCTTAGGGGCTCTGGGGCCCAGTACTTC. It yields the protein CASVALRGSGAQYF.

For this clone: The sample contains more than one DNA sequence encoding this CDR3. The chain employs TRBV5-1 and TRBJ2-3; D uncertain. The germline CDR1 and CDR2 sequences are SGHRS and YFSETQ. The CDR3 runs 14 residues. V was clipped by 2 bases and J by 1 base, with 8 bases between them. CDR3 protein: CASSLISGTDTQYF. The CDR3 bases are TGCGCCAGCAGCTTAATTTCGGGCACAGATACGCAGTATTTT.

The chain combines TRBV28 with TRBJ2-1; TRBD1 agrees at 9 bases. The germline V gene has CDR1 MDHEN and CDR2 SYDVKM. This CDR3 contains 15 residues. The ends lost 4 bases at V and 6 bases at J; junction bases unmatched: 7. The CDR3 DNA is TGTGCCAGCAGTTCCCCCGGACAGGGGAGCAATGAGCAGTTCTTC. It codes for CASSSPGQGSNEQFF.